Below, one T cell receptor beta chain is given with its context. This clonotype was observed many times. No antigen is known for it. Base qualities are not recorded, but no much larger clone differs from it by a single base. The sample's treatment or condition label is to be understood as: allogeneic hematopoietic cell transplantation with graft depleted of TCRalphabeta T cells and CD19 B cells. TCRalphabeta/CD19-depleted allogeneic hematopoietic cell grafts were given to the transplant recipients, all of whom were children. Libraries were built with PCR. Instrument used: Illumina HiSeq 2500. Molecular barcoding was employed in the preparation of TCR libraries, with unique molecular identifiers being used to normalize TCRbeta repertoire quantification. TCRdb reprocessed the public reads (quality trimming at Q25 with fastp, clone calling with MiXCR) and kept in-frame beta chains. Rows are unified per CDR3 protein, each entry keeping the most common DNA and genes. Recorded for this sample are 500,000 or so distinct CDR3 sequences; around 10% of them occurred a single time. 11% to 15% of the sample comes from the top ten.

The germline V gene provides CDR1 SGHTA and CDR2 FQGNSA. V ends up 0 bases short and J 5 bases short, with an unmatched junction base count of 2. From the cysteine up to the phenylalanine, the CDR3 has a length of 15 residues. Solely the CDR3 DNA is kept, with 45 bases framed from the first base. This specimen comes from a study of T-cell reconstitution after alpha-beta-depleted transplantation in children (dated by TCRdb to about 2016). Notes on the research overall: T-cell immune reconstitution after TCRalphabeta/CD19-depleted allogeneic hematopoietic cell transplantation in children was quantitatively tracked in the study by means of TCR repertoire profiling. On the study overall, not on this receptor specifically: Over subsequent months, a decline in hyperexpanded clone frequencies was noted, and after one year, T-cell counts and TCRbeta diversity were mostly ascribed to newly produced T cells. About two months after transplant, the apparently early recovery of alphabetaT-cell counts reportedly depended on just several hundred clones that had expanded rapidly and came from non-depleted graft cells. In some patients, the high TCRbeta diversity seen at day 60 was put down to recipient T cells and intrathymic progenitors that had survived conditioning.

The TCR originated in a female patient aged 2-10 years who had a stem cell transplant for aplastic anemia, so the T cells may come from the graft donor. The chain was built from TRBV7-2 and TRBJ1-4; the central 8 bases match TRBD1. The source material was PBMCs, mostly from graft donor cells, sampled 180 days after TCRalphabeta/CD19-depleted stem cell transplant. The nucleotide sequence is given as TGTGCCAGCAGCTTAGCGAGGACAGGGAATGAAAAACTGTTTTTT. Translated, this is CASSLARTGNEKLFF.